This T cell receptor (beta chain) appears in the sequencing data of a study of neurological immune-mediated disorders. The sample holds many counts of this clonotype. Its target is unknown. The unsorted libraries had their origin in 2 million PBMCs stored at -80 C. Whole-study results and caveats: The most TCR clonal expansion was seen in HTLV-1-associated myelopathy, and the least was seen in multiple sclerosis, which fell below healthy controls.

Germline assignment: CDR1 DFQATT and CDR2 SNEGSKA (reference sequence). This CDR3 has 14 amino acids. The ends lost 5 bases at V and 4 bases at J; junction bases unmatched: 10. TCRdb passed the 5' RACE reads through MiXCR, listing each CDR3 protein once. The top ten hold 1.1% of the sample, which has roughly 89,000 distinct CDR3 sequences, 2% to 3% seen once. Source material: PBMCs. The clonotype originates from a woman aged 25 to 45 with multiple sclerosis. The chain uses TRBV20-1 and TRBJ1-2; TRBD1 matches 7 bases. The CDR3 loop is CSAAQGGGGYGYTF. CDR3 nucleotides: TGCAGTGCTGCCCAGGGGGGAGGGGGCTATGGCTACACCTTC.